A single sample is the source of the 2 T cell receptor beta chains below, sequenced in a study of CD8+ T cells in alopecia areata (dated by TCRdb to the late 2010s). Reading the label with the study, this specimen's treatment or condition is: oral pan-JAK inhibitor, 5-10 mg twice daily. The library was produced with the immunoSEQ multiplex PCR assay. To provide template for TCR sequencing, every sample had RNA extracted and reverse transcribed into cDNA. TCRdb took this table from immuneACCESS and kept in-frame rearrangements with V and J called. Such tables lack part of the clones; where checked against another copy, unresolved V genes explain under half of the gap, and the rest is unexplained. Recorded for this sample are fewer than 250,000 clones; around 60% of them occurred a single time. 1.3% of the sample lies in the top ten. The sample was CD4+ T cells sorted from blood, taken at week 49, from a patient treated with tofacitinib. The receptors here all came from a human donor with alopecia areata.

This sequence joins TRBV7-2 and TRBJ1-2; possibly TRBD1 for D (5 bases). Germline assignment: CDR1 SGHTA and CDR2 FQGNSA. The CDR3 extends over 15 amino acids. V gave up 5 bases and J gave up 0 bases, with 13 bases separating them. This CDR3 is CASSRGWGSNYGYTF. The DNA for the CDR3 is TGTGCCAGCAGCCGTGGATGGGGGTCTAACTATGGCTACACCTTC. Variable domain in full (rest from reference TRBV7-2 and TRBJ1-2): GAGVSQSPSNKVTEKGKDVELRCDPISGHTALYWYRQSLGQGLEFLIYFQGNSAPDKSGLPSDRFSAERTGGSVSTLTIQRTQQEDSAVYLCASSRGWGSNYGYTFGSGTRLTVV.

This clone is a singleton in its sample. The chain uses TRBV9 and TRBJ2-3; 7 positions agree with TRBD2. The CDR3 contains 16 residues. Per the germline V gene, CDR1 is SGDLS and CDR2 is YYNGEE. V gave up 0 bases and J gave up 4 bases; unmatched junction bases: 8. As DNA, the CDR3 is TGTGCCAGCAGCGTAGCAGCGATTGGGGGGGCAGATACGCAGTATTTT. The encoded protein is CASSVAAIGGADTQYF. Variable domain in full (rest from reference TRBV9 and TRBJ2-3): DSGVTQTPKHLITATGQRVTLRCSPRSGDLSVYWYQQSLDQGLQFLIQYYNGEERAKGNILERFSAQQFPDLHSELNLSSLELGDSALYFCASSVAAIGGADTQYFGPGTRLTVL.